This T cell receptor (beta chain) appears in the sequencing data of a study of cytomegalovirus exposure and HLA in healthy donors. Points from the study as a whole: CMV serostatus stood as the only immune exposure information on hand.

The CDR3 extends over 14 amino acids. Between the trimmed V and J ends, which lost 0 bases and 7 bases, there was a span of 11 bases. The germline CDR1 and CDR2 sequences are SGHNT and YYREEE (reference sequence). About this clone: As yet, its antigen is unknown.

The PCR was carried out with 60 Vbeta primers and 13 Jbeta primers. Sequenced by immunoSEQ multiplex PCR; TCRdb stores in-frame clones only, minus some. Here the sample spans tens of thousands of clones, approximately 77% being singletons. The chain combines TRBV5-4 with TRBJ2-1; perhaps TRBD2 as D (5 bases). Sequenced input: PBMCs. The receptor was derived from a man younger than 45 in good health and CMV-seronegative. CDR3 sequence: CASSLAGSGNEQFF. CDR3 nucleotide sequence: TGTGCCAGCAGCTTGGCGGGATCTGGGAATGAGCAGTTCTTC.